This entry lists 2 T cell receptor beta chains sequenced from one sample in a study of blood T cell repertoires in COVID-19. Profiling relied on immunoSEQ multiplex PCR, and the TCRdb table lists in-frame clones only, not all of them. The profile shows about 270,000 clones, roughly 90% of them singletons. The sequencing sample was made of PBMCs or T cells enriched from blood (not recorded which). The receptors come from a woman between 40 and 55 years old with acute COVID-19.

The table lists this clone with a count of one. The chain uses TRBV12-3 or TRBV12-4 and TRBJ1-2, with D perhaps matching TRBD1 (6 bases). The CDR3 has 13 amino acids. Trimming removed 5 bases at V and 6 bases at J, with 13 bases between. The CDR3 region has the DNA TGTGCCAGCAGTGAACAGGGAGTCCATGGCTACACCTTC. Its translation is CASSEQGVHGYTF.

J is TRBJ2-7 and V is TRBV25-1, with 10 bases fitting TRBD1. With 3 bases clipped from V and 3 bases from J, the junction kept 8 bases outside the gene matches. The CDR3 contains 16 residues. Germline loops: CDR1 MGHDK, CDR2 SYGVNS. The CDR3 loop reads CASSDPGQGSVYEQYF. The CDR3 DNA is TGTGCCAGCAGTGATCCGGGACAGGGGTCCGTCTACGAGCAGTACTTC.